This T cell receptor (beta chain) was profiled in a study of blood T cell repertoires in COVID-19. Turning to the study itself: Nucleic acid was either cDNA or gDNA, and it came from T cells, B-cell-depleted T cells, or PBMCs.

TCRdb's table, derived via immunoSEQ multiplex PCR, lists solely in-frame clones and lacks some. The sample has a few hundred thousand clones, roughly 87% seen once. Participant-reported clinical history was the basis for cohort assignment. The study counted Cohort 3 donors as recovered given two negative PCRs, clearance, or symptom resolution. The V gene lost 4 bases and the J gene lost 0 bases, with 9 bases spanning the gap. The CDR3 covers 14 residues. The germline gives CDR1 MNHEY, CDR2 SMNVEV (reference sequence). The sequence came from a woman aged 25 to 39 who had recovered from COVID-19. The rearrangement uses TRBV27 and TRBJ1-1; D uncertain. Sequenced sample: PBMCs or T cells enriched from blood (not recorded which). DNA for the CDR3: TGTGCCAGCAGTTCAGGCGCCGTGAACACTGAAGCTTTCTTT. It codes for CASSSGAVNTEAFF.